This is a list of T cell receptor beta chains from one sample in a study of T cell responses to AZD1222 COVID-19 vaccine. Assay used: immunoSEQ multiplex PCR; TCRdb lists only in-frame clones, some missing. The repertoire consists of about 140,000 clones, with 90% to 95% occurring once and the leading ten covering roughly 3.9%. The specimen comprised peripheral blood, sampled 28 days after the second AZD1222 dose. These receptors originate from an adult who received the AZD1222 COVID-19 vaccine. Each CDR3 is given without its conserved first and last residue. A D gene is named only where the DNA matches it firmly.

length	D	V	CDR3
13	NA	TRBV10-3	AISESNSQQETQY
10	TRBD1	TRBV29-1	SVSGQGVGYT
12	TRBD1	TRBV29-1	SVRDRGVGGEQY
11	NA	TRBV4-2	ASSYTGSTEAF
8	NA	TRBV7-7	ASSSGEQY
13	TRBD2	TRBV11-2	ASSLGTSGTYEQY
14	TRBD2	TRBV10-3	AISDAAGTSLREQY
11	NA	TRBV6-2/TRBV6-3	ASSYSMADTQY
13	TRBD2	TRBV13	ASSWGSGTSFEQY
13	TRBD2	TRBV9	ASSVVAGGPDTQY
13	NA	TRBV19	ASRVDQRGQETQY
15	NA	TRBV4-1	ASSPMPRSSHNSPLH
13	TRBD2	TRBV6-6	ASSYESGARGEQF
13	NA	TRBV28	ASSSADTLSYEQY
13	TRBD1	TRBV6-1	ASSEDRGLRETQY
16	NA	TRBV9	ASSVNPSVSSYNSPLH
13	NA	TRBV2	ASSVQGAYNSPLH
12	NA	TRBV18	ASSPWTEYEKLF
11	TRBD1	TRBV27	ASTSQGRTEAF
11	NA	TRBV7-3	ASSLNPEGTQY
12	NA	TRBV4-3	ASSQDVGEYEQY
11	NA	TRBV12-3/TRBV12-4	ASSSVGNSPLH
15	TRBD1	TRBV4-2	ASSQDPGQGKSGELF
12	TRBD1	TRBV3-1/TRBV3-2	ASSLGQAGVEQF
15	TRBD2	TRBV5-5	ASSLGLGASGSNEQF